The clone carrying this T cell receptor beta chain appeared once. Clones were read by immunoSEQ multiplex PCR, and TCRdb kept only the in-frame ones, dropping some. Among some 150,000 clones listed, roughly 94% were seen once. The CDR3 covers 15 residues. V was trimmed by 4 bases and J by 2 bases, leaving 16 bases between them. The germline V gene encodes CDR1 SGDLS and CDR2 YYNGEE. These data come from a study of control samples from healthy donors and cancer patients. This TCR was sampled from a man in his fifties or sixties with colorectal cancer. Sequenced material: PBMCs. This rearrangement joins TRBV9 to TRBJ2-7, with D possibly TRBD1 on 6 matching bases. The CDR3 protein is CASSQGPSRAYEQYF. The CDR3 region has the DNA TGTGCCAGCAGCCAGGGGCCCTCAAGGGCCTACGAGCAGTACTTC.